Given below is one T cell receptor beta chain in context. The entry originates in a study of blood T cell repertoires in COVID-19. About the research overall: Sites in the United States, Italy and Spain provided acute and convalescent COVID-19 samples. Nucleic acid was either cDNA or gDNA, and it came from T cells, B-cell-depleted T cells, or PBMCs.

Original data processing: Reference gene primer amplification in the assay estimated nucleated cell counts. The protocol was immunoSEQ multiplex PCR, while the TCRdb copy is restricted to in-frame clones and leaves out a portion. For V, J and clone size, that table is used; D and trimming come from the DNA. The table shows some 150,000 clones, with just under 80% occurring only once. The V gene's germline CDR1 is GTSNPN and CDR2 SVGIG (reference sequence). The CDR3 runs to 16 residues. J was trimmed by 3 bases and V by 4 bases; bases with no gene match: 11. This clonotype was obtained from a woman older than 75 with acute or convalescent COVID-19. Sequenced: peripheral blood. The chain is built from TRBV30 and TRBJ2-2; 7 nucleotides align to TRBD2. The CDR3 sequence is CAWNLGWLADTGELFF. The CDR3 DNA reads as TGTGCCTGGAATCTAGGGTGGCTAGCGGACACCGGGGAGCTGTTTTTT.